Detailed here is one T cell receptor beta chain. Antigen: not known. This sample is part of a study of T cell responses to AZD1222 COVID-19 vaccine. Looked up from germline, CDR1 is SGHRS and CDR2 is YFSETQ. The CDR3 is 16 residues long. V dropped 4 bases and J dropped 2 bases, with 18 bases sitting between them. Study-wide results and caveats: Spike-specific TCR breadth and depth went up after people got two AZD1222 doses. The span of vaccine-associated CD4 TCRs extended across spike, with dominance at 160-218 and 743-854. Females outnumbered males among donors, who were mostly white British; clonal diversity was possibly underestimated. The number of AZD1222 recipients seropositive at baseline was only five to seven.

Only in-frame clones appear in the TCRdb table, and some are missing; sequencing was by immunoSEQ multiplex PCR. The table lists 98,000 or so clones, around 83% of them singletons. Source: peripheral blood, taken on day 0 of AZD1222 vaccination. The sequence came from an adult in good health. This sequence joins TRBV5-1 and TRBJ1-2; D is perhaps TRBD1 (5 bases). The CDR3 here is CASSPGSTGANYGYTF. DNA of the CDR3: TGCGCCAGCAGCCCCGGGTCTACCGGGGCAAACTATGGCTACACCTTC.